This T cell receptor (beta chain) appears in the sequencing data of a study of blood T cell repertoires in COVID-19. At the level of the study: Researchers got acute and convalescent COVID-19 samples from the United States, Italy and Spain. In each case, the material was cDNA or gDNA derived from T cells, B-cell-depleted T cells, or PBMCs.

This table comes from immunoSEQ multiplex PCR, and its TCRdb copy is limited to in-frame clones, with some not included. The table includes 300,000 to 400,000 clones, roughly 87% detected once. In regard to this clone: At one end the junction does not follow the germline gene, possibly because of a read error.

Germline V CDR1 and CDR2: SSHAT, FNYEAQ (reference sequence). This CDR3 contains 15 residues. The V and J genes are TRBV7-7 and TRBJ2-3, with a tentative D call TRBD1 (7 bases). The sequence came from a man in his forties or fifties with active or convalescent COVID-19. Specimen: peripheral blood. In nucleotides, the CDR3 is TGTGCTAGCAGCTTAGGCGGGACAGAAACAGATACGCAGTATTTT. Protein: CASSLGGTETDTQYF.